The rows below give T cell receptor beta chains drawn from one sample of a study of blood T cell repertoires in COVID-19. Only in-frame clones appear in the TCRdb table, and some are missing; sequencing was by immunoSEQ multiplex PCR. The sample lists roughly 150,000 clones; about 83% were seen once. Sequencing was performed on peripheral blood. The receptors shown here come from a human donor in a cohort sampled during active COVID-19. Both conserved end residues are trimmed from each CDR3.

v_call	j_call	cdr3_aa
TRBV6-6	TRBJ2-5	ASSLQGARETQY
TRBV19	TRBJ1-6	ASQSPSGATSPLH
TRBV5-6	TRBJ2-1	ASSQRDWPYNEQF
TRBV27	TRBJ1-6	ASSLQGWNNSPLH
TRBV15	TRBJ2-1	ATSRGAKAGGPLGNEQF
TRBV20-1	TRBJ2-3	SASGGLAGGIRGTDTQY
TRBV15	TRBJ1-4	ATSSMKGDREEKLF
TRBV3-1/TRBV3-2	TRBJ1-6	ASSHGGDNSPLH
TRBV5-1	TRBJ1-1	ASSLDRGEAF
TRBV19	TRBJ1-6	ASSTDNSPLH
TRBV9	TRBJ1-2	ASTHLDYGYT
TRBV11-3	TRBJ2-7	ASSFRTESSYEQY
TRBV7-9	TRBJ2-3	ASSLDRDTDTQY
TRBV2	TRBJ2-2	ASLTLAGEEAGELF
TRBV28	TRBJ1-2	ASSPGGVITLYGYT
TRBV5-5	TRBJ1-1	ASSGRQGITEAF
TRBV18	TRBJ1-5	ASSAGGDQPQH
TRBV9	TRBJ1-1	ASSPRRGTVNTEAF
TRBV2	TRBJ1-2	AIFTGTTRSEDGYT
TRBV7-6	TRBJ1-2	ASSSYPRGQGNYGYT
TRBV7-2	TRBJ2-5	ASSLRFWETQY
TRBV5-1	TRBJ2-7	ASSLRTSGRSYEQY
TRBV3-1/TRBV3-2	TRBJ2-5	ASSQVEGRETQY
TRBV10-3	TRBJ2-7	AMGLYEQY
TRBV9	TRBJ1-3	ASSVDVAGSGNTIY
TRBV5-1	TRBJ2-1	ASSLYRGPRSTTDYNEQF
TRBV14	TRBJ2-2	ASSHGSTHTGELF
TRBV5-6	TRBJ1-1	ASSLIRGSAEAF
TRBV6-5	TRBJ2-7	ASSRNRASYEQY
TRBV2	TRBJ1-2	ASSEWTVGGYT
TRBV5-8	TRBJ1-3	ASSLVWGDTIY
TRBV19	TRBJ2-7	ASSIAGQGLEHEQY
TRBV7-2	TRBJ2-2	ASRSGQSLLPNTGELF
TRBV30	TRBJ2-1	AWRAWGTSAGYNEQF
TRBV28	TRBJ1-4	ASRRQGATNEKLF
TRBV19	TRBJ1-1	ASSGPGRALNTEAF
TRBV28	TRBJ1-6	ASSLNVGAGMGGSPLH
TRBV15	TRBJ2-3	ATTGTSSDTQY
TRBV6-5	TRBJ2-4	ASSSIGDRRGKAQY
TRBV15	TRBJ2-7	ATSRDTPGQKYEQY
TRBV6-4	TRBJ1-6	AMQNSPLH
TRBV10-3	TRBJ1-6	AIRETGQSPLH
TRBV5-1	TRBJ1-1	ASSLGAANTEAF
TRBV19	TRBJ1-5	ASSRDRLRNYQPQH
TRBV27	TRBJ2-6	ASRGQGRSGANVLT
TRBV7-2	TRBJ2-7	ASSLSLDSPSYEQY